Listed below are T cell receptor beta chains from one sample, sequenced in a study of yellow fever vaccine responses in identical twins. TCRdb re-called the RT-PCR reads with MiXCR, one entry per CDR3 protein. The sample records roughly 1,600 distinct CDR3 sequences, 87% being singletons. Sample: T cells from blood (PBMCs), unsorted or a sorted subset (not recorded which), taken before or after yellow fever vaccination (not recorded which). The receptors come from a woman between 18 and 29 years old who received the yellow fever vaccine. CDR3s include the opening cysteine and the closing phenylalanine or tryptophan. Fields, in order: V gene, D gene, CDR3 protein. The D gene is left open where the match is weak.

TRBV7-9,NA,CASSDSSEQFF
TRBV2,NA,CASREWSGPDNEQFF
TRBV12-1,NA,CASRRSTGEETQYF
TRBV3-1,NA,CASSQRGIMGYEQFF
TRBV11-2,NA,CASSLVPVLTDTQYF
TRBV30,NA,CAWMRGSLTEAFF
TRBV10-3,NA,CAISDFSQPQHF
TRBV4-1,TRBD1,CASSQLGQGKTTEAFF
TRBV5-1,NA,CASSFNRGTQYF
TRBV4-1,NA,CASSAGFKSEQYF
TRBV11-2,NA,CASSLQGLTQYF
TRBV5-1,NA,CASSLVGLDTGELFF
TRBV29-1,NA,CSVTSSRYNEQFF
TRBV7-7,NA,CASSPTGNTGELFF
TRBV5-5,NA,CASSVSTGELFF
TRBV25-1,NA,CASSAKDTIYF
TRBV6-5,NA,CASSFGGDTQYF
TRBV6-1,TRBD1,CASNRGSSEQYF
TRBV13,NA,CASTFEGGSYNEQFF
TRBV2,NA,CASSEATGTQYF
TRBV11-2,NA,CASSRWTEPNTGELFF
TRBV11-3,NA,CASSMDGETGELFF
TRBV7-2,NA,CASSLGGMRTEAFF
TRBV10-3,TRBD1,CAISRDSNYGYTF
TRBV11-3,NA,CASSPSGLTYNEQFF
TRBV4-1,TRBD1,CASSPRQGGQPQHF
TRBV11-2,NA,CASSAASYEQYF
TRBV10-3,NA,CAIRVKGPDEDGYTF
TRBV4-1,TRBD1,CASSYRGQINTEAFF
TRBV2,TRBD1,CASSGDRLPYEQYF
TRBV12-3/TRBV12-4,NA,CASSLQGQETQYF
TRBV11-1,TRBD1,CASSLRLGQSSYEQYF
TRBV18,NA,CASSPLGSYEQYF
TRBV4-1,TRBD1,CASSDSRDSYEQYF
TRBV11-1,NA,CATNTGELFF
TRBV20-1,NA,CSARVLDVNFYEQYF
TRBV29-1,TRBD2,CSVDREAGIGETQYF
TRBV7-6,TRBD1,CASSFQLQGPEQFF
TRBV6-5,TRBD1,CASSYLGTGGLSNYGYTF
TRBV11-1,NA,CASSLPRGVDTGELFF
TRBV4-1,NA,CATSESATNYGYTF
TRBV6-5,TRBD1,CASSYLTGAYEQYF
TRBV28,NA,CASSLSSAGPETQYF
TRBV2,TRBD1,CASSGGQGVNEQFF
TRBV4-3,TRBD1,CASSQDLDRDYEQYF